The sequence of this TCR beta chain was determined in a study of blood T cell repertoires in COVID-19. This CDR3 is 15 amino acids long. Per the germline V gene, CDR1 is LGHDT and CDR2 is YNNKEL (reference sequence). V was clipped by 4 bases and J by 3 bases, with 13 bases between them. In the authors' workflow: Using reference gene primer amplification, nucleated cell counts were estimated. Clones were read by immunoSEQ multiplex PCR, and TCRdb kept only the in-frame ones, dropping some. That table is the source of V, J and clone size, and D and trimming were worked out from the DNA. This sample has about 64,000 clones, with approximately 78% found just once.

This TCR was sampled from a human donor in a cohort sampled during active COVID-19. The chain links TRBV3-1 (or the pseudogene TRBV3-2) to TRBJ1-5; D not resolved. Sequencing was carried out using peripheral blood. The CDR3 sequence: CASSLTPNSNQPQHF. The DNA for the CDR3 is TGTGCCAGCAGCCTAACCCCTAATTCCAATCAGCCCCAGCATTTT.